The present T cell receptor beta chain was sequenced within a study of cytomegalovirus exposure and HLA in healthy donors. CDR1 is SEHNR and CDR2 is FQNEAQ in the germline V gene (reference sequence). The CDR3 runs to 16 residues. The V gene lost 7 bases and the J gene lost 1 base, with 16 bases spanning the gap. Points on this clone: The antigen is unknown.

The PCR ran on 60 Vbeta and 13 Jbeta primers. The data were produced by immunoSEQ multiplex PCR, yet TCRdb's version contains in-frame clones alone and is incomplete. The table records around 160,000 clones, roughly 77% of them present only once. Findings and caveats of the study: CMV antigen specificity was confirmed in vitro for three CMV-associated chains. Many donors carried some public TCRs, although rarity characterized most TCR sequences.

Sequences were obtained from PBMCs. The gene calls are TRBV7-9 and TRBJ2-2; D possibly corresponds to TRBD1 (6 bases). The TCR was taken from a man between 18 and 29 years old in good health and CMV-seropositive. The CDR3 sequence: CASNSPGVVNTGELFF. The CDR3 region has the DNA TGTGCCAGCAATTCCCCAGGGGTTGTGAACACCGGGGAGCTGTTTTTT.